These T cell receptor beta chains were read from a single sample in a study of blood T cell repertoires in COVID-19. TCRdb's table, derived via immunoSEQ multiplex PCR, lists solely in-frame clones and lacks some. The table includes about 100,000 clones, 91% detected once. The sequenced material came from peripheral blood. The receptors were gathered from a man over 45 with active COVID-19. CDR3s include the opening cysteine and the closing phenylalanine or tryptophan. The order of the fields is CDR3 length, J gene, V gene, D gene, clone size, CDR3 DNA, CDR3 protein. The D gene is left open where the match is weak. Some rows have no size entry. The others give once, few or many, or a class for an expanded clone.

16 | TRBJ2-1 | TRBV2 | TRBD1 | NA | TGTGCCAGCGGGGGGGACAGGGTGACCCCCCTCAATGAGCAGTTCTTC | CASGGDRVTPLNEQFF
16 | TRBJ2-1 | TRBV4-1 | TRBD2 | NA | TGCGCCAGCAGCCCACGGCGGGAGGGCATATTTAATGAGCAGTTCTTC | CASSPRREGIFNEQFF
13 | TRBJ2-7 | TRBV7-9 | NA | NA | TGTGCCAGCAGCCACATGAACAGGGACGAGCAGTACTTC | CASSHMNRDEQYF
17 | TRBJ2-3 | TRBV15 | NA | NA | TGTGCCACCAGCATCAGTTCACGGGGGGCGCGCACAGATACGCAGTATTTT | CATSISSRGARTDTQYF
11 | TRBJ2-5 | TRBV20-1 | NA | NA | TGCAGTGCGACTAAGACAGAGACCCAGTACTTC | CSATKTETQYF
17 | TRBJ1-1 | TRBV27 | NA | NA | TGTGCCAGCAGCCTCACGGCTACCGGACTGGAAAACACTGAAGCTTTCTTT | CASSLTATGLENTEAFF
14 | TRBJ1-1 | TRBV5-1 | NA | NA | TGCGCCAGCAGCTTACAAGGGGTGAACACTGAAGCTTTCTTT | CASSLQGVNTEAFF
15 | TRBJ1-2 | TRBV5-6 | NA | NA | TGTGCCAGCAGCCCCGGACAGCCCCGGGATTATGGCTACACCTTC | CASSPGQPRDYGYTF
13 | TRBJ2-2 | TRBV10-3 | TRBD2 | NA | TGTGCCATAGCGGGGGCGAACACCGGGGAGCTGTTTTTT | CAIAGANTGELFF
15 | TRBJ2-1 | TRBV5-6 | NA | NA | TGTGCCAGCAGCTTGGGATTAACCCGGAGCGATGAGCAGTTCTTC | CASSLGLTRSDEQFF
11 | TRBJ1-4 | TRBV6-5 | NA | NA | TGTGCCAGCATGGGGCAAACTAAACTGTTTTTT | CASMGQTKLFF
14 | TRBJ1-6 | TRBV27 | TRBD1 | NA | TGTGCCAGCCGGACCGGGACAGAAAATTCACCCCTCCACTTT | CASRTGTENSPLHF
15 | TRBJ2-7 | TRBV10-3 | TRBD1 | NA | TGTGCCATCAGTGAGACGGGACAGGGTGGGGACGAGCAGTACTTC | CAISETGQGGDEQYF
11 | TRBJ2-2 | TRBV24-1 | NA | NA | TGTGCCACCAGTTCGGGCGGGGAGCTGTTTTTT | CATSSGGELFF
14 | TRBJ2-5 | TRBV5-1 | NA | NA | TGCGCCAGCAGCTTGGCGGGAATACAAGAGACCCAGTACTTC | CASSLAGIQETQYF
11 | TRBJ2-3 | TRBV7-9 | NA | NA | TGTGCCAGCAGCTTCGCAGATACGCAGTATTTT | CASSFADTQYF
16 | TRBJ2-5 | TRBV6-1 | NA | NA | TGTGCCAGCAGTGAAATGAGCACCTTGAGGAGAGAGACCCAGTACTTC | CASSEMSTLRRETQYF
12 | TRBJ1-1 | TRBV12-3/TRBV12-4 | NA | NA | TGTGCCAGCAGTTTGGTCAGGGCTGAAGCTTTCTTT | CASSLVRAEAFF
15 | TRBJ2-1 | TRBV15 | NA | few | TGTGCCACCAGCAGACCCCGTAGTTCCTACAATGAGCAGTTCTTC | CATSRPRSSYNEQFF
10 | TRBJ1-2 | TRBV20-1 | NA | NA | TGCAGTGCTAGGGGAGGGCCGCCGGCCTTC | CSARGGPPAF
16 | TRBJ2-5 | TRBV11-1 | NA | NA | TGTGCCAGCAGCCGTCGTTTGGGCGAACTTCAAGAGACCCAGTACTTC | CASSRRLGELQETQYF
15 | TRBJ1-3 | TRBV4-1 | NA | NA | TGCGCCAGCAGCCAAGGCTCTGGAGACGGAAACACCATATATTTT | CASSQGSGDGNTIYF
14 | TRBJ1-6 | TRBV7-9 | NA | NA | TGTGCCAGCAGCTCGGACTGGAGGGATTCACCCCTCCACTTT | CASSSDWRDSPLHF
16 | TRBJ1-4 | TRBV11-2 | NA | NA | TGTGCCAGCAGCCCTACTGAGGGACACCAATATGAAAAACTGTTTTTT | CASSPTEGHQYEKLFF
16 | TRBJ1-6 | TRBV3-1/TRBV3-2 | NA | NA | TGTGCCAGCAGCCCAAGAGCAGGGCAGGGTAATTCACCCCTCCACTTT | CASSPRAGQGNSPLHF